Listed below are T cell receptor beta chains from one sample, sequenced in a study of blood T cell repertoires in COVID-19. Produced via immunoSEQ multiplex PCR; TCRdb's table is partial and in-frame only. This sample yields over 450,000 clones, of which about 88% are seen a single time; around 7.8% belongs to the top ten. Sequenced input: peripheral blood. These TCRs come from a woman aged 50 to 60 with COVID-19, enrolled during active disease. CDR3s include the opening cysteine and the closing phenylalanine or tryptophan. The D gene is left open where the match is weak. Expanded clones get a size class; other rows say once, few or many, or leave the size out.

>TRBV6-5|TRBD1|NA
CAVHGQGLNSPLHF
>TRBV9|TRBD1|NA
CASSVDAGQGAYEQFF
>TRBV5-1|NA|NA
CASSLVGGENQPQHF
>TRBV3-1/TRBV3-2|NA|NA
CASSQAVRGSPLHF
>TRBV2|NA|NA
CASSGSGDSPLHF
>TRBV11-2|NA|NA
CASSLEGVGTQYF
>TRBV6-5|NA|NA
CASSYGQGTEAFF
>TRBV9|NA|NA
CASSERLENEQFF
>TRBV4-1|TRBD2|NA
CASSLGTSGGVPYEQYF
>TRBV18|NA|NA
CASSMARRESPLHF
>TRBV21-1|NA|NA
CASSRRRGENQPQHF
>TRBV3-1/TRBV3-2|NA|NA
CASSLRHLSGNTIYF
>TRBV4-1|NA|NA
CASSQGHSGVEQYF
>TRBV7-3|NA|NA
CASSLMRWSPLHF
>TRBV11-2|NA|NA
CASSLMIGSKTQYF
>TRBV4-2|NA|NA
CASSQVSGTGELFF
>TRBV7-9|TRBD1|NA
CASSPGQGASYEQYF
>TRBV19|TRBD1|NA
CASSGQGISPLHF
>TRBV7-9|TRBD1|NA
CASSPAEGAGGATDTQYF
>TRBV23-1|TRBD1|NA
CASTSRGTASYNEQFF
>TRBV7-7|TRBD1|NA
CASSLSQGATTGELFF
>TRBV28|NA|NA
CASRDRDSYNEQFF
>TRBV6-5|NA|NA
CASSFQTPSDGYTF
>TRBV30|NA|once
CAWSPGHDQPQHF
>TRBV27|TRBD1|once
CASSSGGTGGIRNYGYTF
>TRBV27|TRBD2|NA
CASSPPGLAGVSPYEQYF
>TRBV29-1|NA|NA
CSVVFGGRRTEAFF
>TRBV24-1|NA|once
CATSDPGRGGNEQFF
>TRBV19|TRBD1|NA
CASREGQGGNQPQHF
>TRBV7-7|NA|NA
CASSSTPGETQYF
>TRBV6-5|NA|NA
CASSYTRQANTEAFF
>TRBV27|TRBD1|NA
CASRGTGMFGYTF
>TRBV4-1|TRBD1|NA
CASSTDRGPSWGYTF
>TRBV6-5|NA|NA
CASSKSSDSTDTQYF
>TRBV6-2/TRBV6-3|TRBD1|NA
CASSPLGQGWDF
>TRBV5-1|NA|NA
CASSLEGGPSYGYTF
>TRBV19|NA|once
CASSIAGGETQYF
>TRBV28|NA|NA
CASSSDGRGVLFF
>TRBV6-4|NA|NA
CASSGGRKNTEAFF
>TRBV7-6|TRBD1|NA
CASSLGRNERGLPYEQYF
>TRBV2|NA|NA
CASKDTENTGELFF
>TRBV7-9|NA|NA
CASSLALSGGTSPLHF
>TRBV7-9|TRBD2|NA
CASSLTSGNTDTQYF
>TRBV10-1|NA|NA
CASSESSGINSPLHF
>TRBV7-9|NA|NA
CASSRSEANTQYF